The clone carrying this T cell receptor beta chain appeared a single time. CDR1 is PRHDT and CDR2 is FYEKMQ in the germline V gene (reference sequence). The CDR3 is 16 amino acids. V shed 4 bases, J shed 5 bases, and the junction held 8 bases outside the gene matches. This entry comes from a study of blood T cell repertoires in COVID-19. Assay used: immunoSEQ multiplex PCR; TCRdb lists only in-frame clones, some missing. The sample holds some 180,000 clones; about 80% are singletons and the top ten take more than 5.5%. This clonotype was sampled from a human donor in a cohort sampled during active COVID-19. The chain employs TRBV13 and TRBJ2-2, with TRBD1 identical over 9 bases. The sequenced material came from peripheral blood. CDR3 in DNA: TGTGCCAGCAGCTCCCGTCCCGGGACAGGGACCGGGGAGCTGTTTTTT. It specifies CASSSRPGTGTGELFF.